The clone carrying this TCR beta chain was recorded once. TCRdb's table, derived via immunoSEQ multiplex PCR, lists solely in-frame clones and lacks some. Of 45,000 to 65,000 clones listed, about 90% were seen once; the top ten hold about 0.6%. V lost 5 bases and J lost 0, with 10 bases in between. This CDR3 region has 14 residues. Germline CDR1 reads SEHNR; CDR2 reads FQNEAQ (reference sequence). These data come from a study of T cell changes during pregnancy in multiple sclerosis. The sample in question was CD4+ T cells from peripheral blood mononuclear cells, obtained after pregnancy. The V call is TRBV7-9, the J call TRBJ1-1, with D unclear. The sequence came from a female donor with multiple sclerosis, enrolled in a pregnancy study. CDR3 in amino acids: CASSRTGMNTEAFF. DNA for the CDR3: TGTGCCAGCAGCCGGACTGGAATGAACACTGAAGCTTTCTTT. Based on the CDR3 plus reference TRBV7-9 and TRBJ1-1, the full variable domain is DTGVSQNPRHKITKRGQNVTFRCDPISEHNRLYWYRQTLGQGPEFLTYFQNEAQLEKSRLLSDRFSAERPKGSFSTLEIQRTEQGDSAMYLCASSRTGMNTEAFFGQGTRLTVV.